Included here is one T cell receptor beta chain sequence, with context. Repertoires were generated with immunoSEQ multiplex PCR, while TCRdb's copy carries only in-frame clones and drops some. The sample holds under 55,000 clones; approximately 86% are singletons and the top ten take approximately 15%. This entry is derived from a study of blood T cell repertoires in COVID-19. CDR3 length: 16 residues. The ends were cut back, 6 bases at V and 2 bases at J, with 19 bases in the middle. Germline V gene sequence: CDR1 LNHDA, CDR2 SQIVND (reference sequence). Sequencing input: peripheral blood. The V call is TRBV19, the J call TRBJ2-5; TRBD1 is a possible D gene (6 bases). This receptor was taken from a human donor in a cohort sampled during active COVID-19. CDR3 protein: CASREHGTPIQETQYF. In DNA, the CDR3 is TGTGCCAGTAGGGAGCATGGGACACCTATTCAAGAGACCCAGTACTTC.